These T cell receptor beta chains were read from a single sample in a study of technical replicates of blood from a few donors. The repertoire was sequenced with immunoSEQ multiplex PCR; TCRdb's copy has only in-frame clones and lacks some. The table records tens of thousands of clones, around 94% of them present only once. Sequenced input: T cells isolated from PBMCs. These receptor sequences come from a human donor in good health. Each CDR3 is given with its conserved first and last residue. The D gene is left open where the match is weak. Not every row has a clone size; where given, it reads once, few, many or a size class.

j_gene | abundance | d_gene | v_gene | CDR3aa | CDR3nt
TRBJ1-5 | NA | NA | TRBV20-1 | CSAGDPQPQHF | TGCAGTGCCGGGGATCCTCAGCCCCAGCATTTT
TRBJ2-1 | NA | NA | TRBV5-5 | CASISYNEQFF | TGTGCCAGCATATCCTACAATGAGCAGTTCTTC
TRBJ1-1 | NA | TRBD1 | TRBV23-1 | CASSHRPPGQKNTEAFF | TGCGCCAGCAGTCACCGACCCCCGGGACAGAAGAACACTGAAGCTTTCTTT
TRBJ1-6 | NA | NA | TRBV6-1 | CASSETGPKSPLHF | TGTGCCAGCAGTGAAACAGGGCCAAAGTCACCCCTCCACTTT
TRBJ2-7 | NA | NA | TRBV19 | CASSISRGGYEQYF | TGTGCCAGTAGTATATCCAGGGGTGGTTACGAGCAGTACTTC
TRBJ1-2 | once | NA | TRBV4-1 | CASSQVFVSVDSAYYGYTF | TGCGCCAGCAGCCAAGTCTTTGTGTCAGTCGACAGCGCTTACTATGGCTACACCTTC
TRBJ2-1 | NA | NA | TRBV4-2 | CASSQFQSPVNEQFF | TGTGCCAGCAGCCAATTCCAGTCCCCCGTCAATGAGCAGTTCTTC
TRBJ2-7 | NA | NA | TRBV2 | CASREMDSTYEQYF | TGTGCCAGCAGGGAGATGGACAGTACCTACGAGCAGTACTTC
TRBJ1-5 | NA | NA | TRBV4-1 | CASSQVGGSNQPQHF | TGCGCCAGCAGCCAAGTGGGGGGTTCTAATCAGCCCCAGCATTTT
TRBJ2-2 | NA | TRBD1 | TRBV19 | CASREQGTGELFF | TGTGCCAGTAGGGAACAGGGGACCGGGGAGCTGTTTTTT
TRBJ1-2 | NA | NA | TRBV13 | CASSPGRQAGYTF | TGTGCCAGCAGCCCTGGTCGGCAGGCTGGCTACACCTTC
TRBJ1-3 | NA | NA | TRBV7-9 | CASSALSHTIYF | TGTGCCAGCAGCGCACTTAGTCACACCATATATTTT
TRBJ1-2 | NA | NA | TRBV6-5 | CASSYRGRGYTF | TGTGCCAGCAGTTACAGGGGAAGGGGCTACACCTTC
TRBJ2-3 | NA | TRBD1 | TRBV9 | CASSPGGGGLSDTQYF | TGTGCCAGCAGCCCAGGGGGTGGGGGATTGTCAGATACGCAGTATTTT
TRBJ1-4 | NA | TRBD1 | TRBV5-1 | CASSLGAGQGRRGEKLFF | TGCGCCAGCAGCTTGGGTGCGGGACAGGGGAGAAGGGGTGAAAAACTGTTTTTT
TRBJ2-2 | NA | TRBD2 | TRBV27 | CASSLGGGAGFGELFF | TGTGCCAGCAGTTTGGGCGGGGGGGCCGGGTTCGGGGAGCTGTTTTTT